Below are 13 T cell receptor beta chains sequenced from a single sample in a study of blood T cells in healthy people across ages. It was with a sample-barcoded 5' primer and a J-beta primer mix that a second PCR of roughly 7 to 12 cycles was run. TCRdb recomputed calls from the 5' RACE reads with MiXCR, one row per CDR3 protein. The table has roughly 800,000 distinct CDR3 sequences, about 62% seen once. Sequenced material: blood. Source of these receptors: a young man in good health.

The gene calls are TRBV7-2 and TRBJ2-3, with D unresolved. CDR1 is SGHTA and CDR2 is FQGNSA in the germline V gene. V was trimmed by 8 bases and J by 6 bases, leaving 9 bases between them. The CDR3 is 11 residues long. CDR3 sequence reads: CASRTGDTQYF. The DNA of the CDR3 is TGTGCCAGCCGAACCGGGGATACGCAGTATTTT.

In DNA form, the CDR3 reads TGTGCCAGCAGCCATCAGGGGGGGACCACTGAAGCTTTCTTT. Amino acid sequence: CASSHQGGTTEAFF. V is TRBV7-8 and J is TRBJ1-1; 7 bases align to TRBD1. In germline, CDR1 is SGHVS, CDR2 FQNEAQ. The CDR3 is 14 residues long. V lost 5 bases, J lost 4 bases, and 7 bases stayed unmatched.

This clonotype was detected many times. The chain couples TRBV7-2 to TRBJ2-1, with D possibly matching TRBD1 (6 bases). Germline-derived CDR1 and CDR2 are SGHTA and FQGNSA. V was shortened by 0 bases and J by 8 bases, with 8 bases between the two germline ends. This CDR3 is 13 amino acids long. CDR3 sequence reads: CASSLAGGDEQFF. For the CDR3, the DNA is TGTGCCAGCAGCTTAGCTGGGGGCGATGAGCAGTTCTTC.

Comment on this clonotype: An end of the junction differs from the germline gene, which may be a read error. The chain uses TRBV29-1 and TRBJ2-1; D perhaps matches TRBD2 (7 bases). The CDR3 consists of 13 residues. The germline gives CDR1 SQVTM, CDR2 ANQGSEA. In nucleotides, the CDR3 is TGTCAAGTTAGGGGGGGCTCCTACAATGAGCAGTTCTTC. Translating it yields CQVRGGSYNEQFF.

V gene TRBV6-5 combines with J gene TRBJ2-5; D perhaps matches TRBD2 (5 bases). The last part of the DNA fits TRBJ2-4 better; the J call may be wrong. The germline CDR1 and CDR2 sequences are MNHEY and SVGAGI. This CDR3 spans 15 amino acids. DNA of the CDR3: TGTGCCAGCAGTTCACTTGGGCAACTAGGGAACATTCAGTACTTC. Translation: CASSSLGQLGNIQYF.

V and J are TRBV6-6 and TRBJ1-2, with D unclear. CDR3 length: 13 amino acids. CDR1 is MNHNY, CDR2 SVGAGI, per germline (reference sequence). Deletions cut 2 bases from V and 2 bases from J, with 6 bases between. CDR3 coding DNA: TGTGCCAGCAGTTACAGTTGGAACTATGGCTACACCTTC. Its translation: CASSYSWNYGYTF.

V is TRBV24-1 and J is TRBJ1-5, with 9 bases fitting TRBD1. The CDR3 runs 16 residues. Germline V gene lookup returns CDR1 KGHDR and CDR2 SFDVKD. V dropped 3 bases and J dropped 2; count of bases not matched to a gene: 4. CDR3 DNA sequence: TGTGCCACCAGTGATACAGGGGGCTACGGCAATCAGCCCCAGCATTTT. This encodes CATSDTGGYGNQPQHF.

This clonotype was observed a handful of times. The rearrangement links TRBV20-1 to TRBJ2-3, with 8 positions matching TRBD2. V lost 1 base to trimming and J lost 2 bases; unmatched junction nucleotides: 8. The CDR3 sequence is 16 residues long. Germline V gives CDR1 DFQATT, CDR2 SNEGSKA (reference sequence). The CDR3 loop is CSARVRAGALTDTQYF. CDR3 in DNA: TGCAGTGCTAGAGTTCGAGCGGGGGCACTCACAGATACGCAGTATTTT.

The chain recombines TRBV5-6 with TRBJ1-1; 7 positions agree with TRBD1. J lost 7 bases, V lost 1 base, and 10 bases had no gene match. The CDR3 is made up of 15 amino acids. Looked up from germline, CDR1 is SGHDT and CDR2 is YYEEEE. Here the CDR3 DNA reads TGTGCCAGCAGCTTGCTGGACAGGCAAGTAGGTGAAGCTTTCTTT. It specifies CASSLLDRQVGEAFF.

The chain carries TRBV20-1 and TRBJ1-1; D unclear. This CDR3 has 11 residues. V lost 3 bases and J 11 bases, leaving 13 bases between the germline ends. Germline CDR1 and CDR2: DFQATT and SNEGSKA (reference sequence). CDR3 protein: CSASSARRAFF. In DNA form, the CDR3 reads TGCAGTGCTAGTTCTGCCCGGCGGGCTTTCTTT.

The rearrangement joins TRBV20-1 to TRBJ1-1, with TRBD1 matching 7 bases. V was pared by 3 bases and J by 7 bases, with 5 bases of the junction left unmatched. Germline V CDR1 and CDR2: DFQATT, SNEGSKA (reference sequence). This CDR3 region has 12 residues. This CDR3 reads CSASAGGVEAFF. CDR3 sequence (DNA): TGCAGTGCTAGTGCAGGGGGAGTTGAAGCTTTCTTT.

The chain couples TRBV7-9 to TRBJ2-2; D gene uncertain. The germline V gene encodes CDR1 SEHNR and CDR2 FQNEAQ (reference sequence). Trimming removed 4 bases at V and 2 bases at J, with 11 bases between. The CDR3 sequence is 15 residues long. The CDR3 loop is CASSYTAINTGELFF. DNA for the CDR3: TGTGCCAGCAGCTATACCGCTATCAACACCGGGGAGCTGTTTTTT.

This clonotype was found a few times. The chain has TRBV7-3 and TRBJ2-1; 7 nucleotides line up with TRBD2. The CDR3 sequence is 13 residues long. V lost 6 bases, J lost 8 bases, and 7 bases stayed unmatched. Germline loops: CDR1 SGHTA, CDR2 FQGTGA. The CDR3 sequence: CASSRDYVDEQFF. DNA of the CDR3: TGTGCCAGCAGTCGGGACTACGTCGATGAGCAGTTCTTC.